A selection of T cell receptor beta chains follows, all from one sample in a study of response to subunit inactivated influenza vaccine. Via MiXCR, TCRdb re-called the RT-PCR reads, giving one row per CDR3 protein. The table lists hundreds of thousands of distinct CDR3 sequences, 21% of them singletons. Sequencing used PBMCs from blood, obtained 21 months after vaccination. Source of these receptors: a man between 50 and 70 years old who received an inactivated influenza vaccine. Both conserved end residues are part of each CDR3. Each record gives: J gene, clone size, D gene, V gene, CDR3 DNA, CDR3 protein. A D gene is named only where the DNA matches it firmly. The size field is filled for only some rows; it gives once, few, many or a size class.

TRBJ2-3,.,.,TRBV27,TGTGCCAGCAGTTTATCCTACGGGTGGGGAGATACGCAGTATTTT,CASSLSYGWGDTQYF
TRBJ2-7,few,.,TRBV20-1,TGCAGTGCTAGAGATGTTTCGGGGGGCGGTGGTTACGAGCAGTACTTC,CSARDVSGGGGYEQYF
TRBJ1-1,few,.,TRBV20-1,TGCAGTGCTAGAGATTGGGGTTCGAACACTGAAGCTTTCTTT,CSARDWGSNTEAFF
TRBJ2-1,.,TRBD2,TRBV9,TGTGCCAGCAGCGTTCTCGCGGGAGTGGCCTACAATGAGCAGTTCTTC,CASSVLAGVAYNEQFF
TRBJ2-3,.,.,TRBV7-2,TGTGCCAGCGGACACAGCGATACGCAGTATTTT,CASGHSDTQYF
TRBJ1-6,.,.,TRBV5-1,TGCGCCAGCAGCCACGGGCGGGGTAATTCACCCCTCCACTTT,CASSHGRGNSPLHF
TRBJ2-7,.,TRBD2,TRBV11-2,TGTGCCAGCAGCTTTGGGACTAGCGGGAGCTACGAGCAGTACTTC,CASSFGTSGSYEQYF
TRBJ1-1,many,.,TRBV5-1,TGCGCCAGCAGCTTGGAGGGGGGGTCTGAAGCTTTCTTT,CASSLEGGSEAFF
TRBJ2-7,.,.,TRBV18,TGTGCCAGCTCACCACCAGGTAGTACCTACGAGCAGTACTTC,CASSPPGSTYEQYF
TRBJ2-1,.,TRBD2,TRBV4-3,TGCGCCAGCAGCCAAGATACCCCCCTTACTTTAGCGGGGCTTTACAATGAGCAGTTCTTC,CASSQDTPLTLAGLYNEQFF
TRBJ1-2,.,.,TRBV24-1,TGTGCCACCAGCTTTGGAACTAACTATGGCTACACCTTC,CATSFGTNYGYTF
TRBJ2-3,.,.,TRBV7-3,TGTGCCAGCAGTTTCCTGGCGGGTCCCCCCACAGATACGCAGTATTTT,CASSFLAGPPTDTQYF
TRBJ1-2,many,.,TRBV6-2/TRBV6-3,TGTGCCAGCAGTCCTGGAGGACAGACCTTCTATGGCTACACCTTC,CASSPGGQTFYGYTF
TRBJ1-5,.,.,TRBV10-3,TGTGCCATCAGTACGGGGGAGGATCAGCCCCAGCATTTT,CAISTGEDQPQHF
TRBJ1-1,many,.,TRBV11-2,TGTGCCAGCAGCTTAGGGGGCGTGGGGGCTTTCTTT,CASSLGGVGAFF
TRBJ1-5,few,.,TRBV6-2/TRBV6-3,TGTGCCAGCAGCCCAGGACAGTGGGGCAATCAGCCCCAGCATTTT,CASSPGQWGNQPQHF
TRBJ2-2,.,TRBD1,TRBV3-1,TGTGCCAGCATTAACAGGGGCTCCGGGGAGCTGTTTTTT,CASINRGSGELFF
TRBJ1-5,many,.,TRBV10-3,TGTGCCATTCGCGAAGATAACAGGGGCAATCAGCCCCAGCATTTT,CAIREDNRGNQPQHF
TRBJ2-3,few,.,TRBV2,TGTGCCAGCAGCCCAACGCCCAGACCAGGTGGGGGCGAGGATACGCAGTATTTT,CASSPTPRPGGGEDTQYF
TRBJ2-3,.,.,TRBV19,TGTGCCAGTAGTATAAGACCGGGGGCCACAGATACGCAGTATTTT,CASSIRPGATDTQYF
TRBJ2-7,.,TRBD2,TRBV15,TGTGCCACCAGTTTCGGGACTAGCGGGGGGCTCTCCTACGAGCAGTACTTC,CATSFGTSGGLSYEQYF
TRBJ1-4,many,.,TRBV4-2,TGTGCCAGCAGCCAAGATCCCGGGGGGCGTGTCGAAAAACTGTTTTTT,CASSQDPGGRVEKLFF
TRBJ1-1,few,.,TRBV28,TGTGCCAGCAGCAACCACGGTGCGATGAACACTGAAGCTTTCTTT,CASSNHGAMNTEAFF
TRBJ1-4,.,.,TRBV20-1,TGCAGTGCTACCGAGCCGACCTTAAATGAAAAACTGTTTTTT,CSATEPTLNEKLFF
TRBJ1-6,few,TRBD1,TRBV7-6,TGTGCCAGCAGCTTAGCTCCGGGACAGGGGGATTCACCCCTCCACTTT,CASSLAPGQGDSPLHF
TRBJ2-1,.,.,TRBV24-1,TGTGCCACCAGTGATTCAGGCCCGGAGGCGCAGTTCTTC,CATSDSGPEAQFF
TRBJ2-1,.,.,TRBV4-1,TGCGCCAGCAGCCAAGGTCAATACAATGAGCAGTTCTTC,CASSQGQYNEQFF
TRBJ2-1,.,TRBD2,TRBV20-1,TGCAGTGCTAGAGATTTCACTAGCGGCGACGAGCAGTTCTTC,CSARDFTSGDEQFF
TRBJ1-1,.,TRBD1,TRBV2,TGTGCCGGCGGACAGGGAATGAACACTGAAGCTTTCTTT,CAGGQGMNTEAFF
TRBJ1-6,few,TRBD1,TRBV29-1,TGCAGCGTGGCCACAGGGGGTAATTCACCCCTCCACTTT,CSVATGGNSPLHF
TRBJ1-1,few,.,TRBV20-1,TGCAGTGCTAGTCAAGGGCCCATGAACACTGAAGCTTTCTTT,CSASQGPMNTEAFF
TRBJ1-5,many,TRBD1,TRBV7-2,TGTGCCAGCAGCGTATACAGGGGGGTCAATCAGCCCCAGCATTTT,CASSVYRGVNQPQHF
TRBJ1-6,few,.,TRBV19,TGTGCCAGTAGTGTCCGAAGGAACTCCTATAATTCACCCCTCCACTTT,CASSVRRNSYNSPLHF
TRBJ1-4,.,.,TRBV5-5,TGTGCCAGCAGTTCGTATGCCGGAACATCTAATGAAAAACTGTTTTTT,CASSSYAGTSNEKLFF
TRBJ1-2,few,.,TRBV29-1,TGCAGCTCAGAGTGGGCCTATGGCTACACCTTC,CSSEWAYGYTF
TRBJ2-1,.,.,TRBV20-1,TGCAGTGCTAGACACCCTCGGGCCACCTACCTGGGTGAGCAGTTCTTC,CSARHPRATYLGEQFF
TRBJ1-5,few,.,TRBV18,TGTGCCAGCTCACCACAAATGAATAGCAATCAGCCCCAGCATTTT,CASSPQMNSNQPQHF
TRBJ2-1,few,.,TRBV7-9,TGTGCCAGCAGCTCCTATAGGGGGAGGGCCTCGGGTGAGCAGTTCTTC,CASSSYRGRASGEQFF